This TCR beta chain was retrieved from a study of blood T cell repertoires in COVID-19. Study background: Collection of acute and convalescent COVID-19 samples took place in the United States, Italy and Spain. T cells, B-cell-depleted T cells, or PBMCs supplied cDNA or gDNA.

This CDR3 is built from 14 residues. Unmatched junction bases numbered 4, after V lost 6 bases and J lost 0 bases. The germline V gene encodes CDR1 ENHRY and CDR2 SYGVKD. The repertoire was sequenced with immunoSEQ multiplex PCR; TCRdb's copy has only in-frame clones and lacks some. The table has over 70,000 clones, 78% seen once; the top ten hold 6.3%. Followed over time, Seattle patients had been enrolled while infection was active. The TCR originated in a man between 65 and 79 years old with COVID-19, enrolled during active disease. V usage is TRBV10-3 and J usage is TRBJ1-1; 7 bases are a match to TRBD1. Sequencing used peripheral blood. DNA for the CDR3: TGTGCCATCAGGGGGACAGCCATGAACACTGAAGCTTTCTTT. This codes for CAIRGTAMNTEAFF.